This T cell receptor (beta chain) was obtained from a study of cytomegalovirus exposure and HLA in healthy donors. Study-wide findings and caveats: Being productive about 87% or about 30% of the time was typical of most TCR beta V segments in an earlier analysis. Trimming of TCR beta V- and J-genes showed a link, identified in a later analysis, to a missense DCLRE1C variant.

Turning to this clone: Its cognate antigen is unknown.

With 60 Vbeta and 13 Jbeta primers, the PCR was carried out. Clones were read by immunoSEQ multiplex PCR, and TCRdb kept only the in-frame ones, dropping some. The sample yields about 90,000 clones, approximately 64% seen once. Germline V lookup: CDR1 SGHTA, CDR2 FQGNSA. V shed 6 bases and J shed 5 bases, with 5 bases lying between them. The CDR3 contains 11 residues. The TCR was taken from a woman in her forties or fifties in good health and CMV-seropositive. The genes are TRBV7-2 and TRBJ2-1; D is uncertain. What was sequenced was PBMCs. The CDR3 region has the DNA TGTGCCAGCAGTTCTCACAATGAGCAGTTCTTC. Translating gives CASSSHNEQFF.